A selection of T cell receptor beta chains follows, all from one sample in a study of CD8 T cells in ankylosing spondylitis. TCRdb passed the 5' RACE reads through MiXCR, listing each CDR3 protein once. The data show about 240,000 distinct CDR3 sequences, about 10% seen once. The source material was blood, either unsorted or a sorted T cell fraction (not recorded which). These receptor sequences come from a male donor with ankylosing spondylitis or in good health (not recorded which). Both conserved end residues are part of each CDR3. D genes are given only for firm matches. Clone size is shown for a subset of rows, as once, few, many or a class of expanded clone.

size,V,J,D,DNA,CDR3
few,TRBV28,TRBJ1-2,NA,TGTGCCAGCAGTTTAATCCCAGCCGGTGGCTACACCTTC,CASSLIPAGGYTF
once,TRBV6-1,TRBJ2-4,NA,TGTGCCAGCAGGGATATGGACAGACGGAAAAACATTCAGTACTTC,CASRDMDRRKNIQYF
few,TRBV4-1,TRBJ1-1,NA,TGCGCCAGCAGCCAAGGGGTTTTGACGAACACTGAAGCTTTCTTT,CASSQGVLTNTEAFF
NA,TRBV20-1,TRBJ2-3,NA,TGCAGTGCTAGCGGGGTCAATGGGCGCACAGATACGCAGTATTTT,CSASGVNGRTDTQYF
once,TRBV11-1,TRBJ2-2,TRBD2,TGTGCCAGCAGCTTAGGGCGGGGCAGCTACGGGACTAGCGGATTACGGAACACCGGGGAGCTGTTTTTT,CASSLGRGSYGTSGLRNTGELFF
many,TRBV7-9,TRBJ2-7,NA,TGTGCCAGCAGCTACCACACAGTGGAGCAGTACTTC,CASSYHTVEQYF
many,TRBV29-1,TRBJ2-3,NA,TGCAGCGTTGCCCCGGCCTCAGAGGCAGATACGCAGTATTTT,CSVAPASEADTQYF
few,TRBV5-5,TRBJ2-7,NA,TGTGCCAGCAGCCCGGAACACGTGGCCTACGAGCAGTACTTC,CASSPEHVAYEQYF
many,TRBV12-3/TRBV12-4,TRBJ1-2,NA,TGTGCCAGCAGTTCGGGACCGAACTATGGCTACACCTTC,CASSSGPNYGYTF
many,TRBV29-1,TRBJ2-7,NA,TGCAGCGTTGAGGCACCCGGAGGTTTGGGCGAGCAGTACTTC,CSVEAPGGLGEQYF
many,TRBV20-1,TRBJ2-3,NA,TGCAGTGCCTATATTCCAGCAGATACGCAGTATTTT,CSAYIPADTQYF
many,TRBV4-2,TRBJ2-5,NA,TGTGCCAGCAGCCCCGGACGGGGAGAGACCCAGTACTTC,CASSPGRGETQYF
NA,TRBV25-1,TRBJ2-3,NA,TGTGCCAGCAGTGAAGGCACGGGTACTAGCACAGATACGCAGTATTTT,CASSEGTGTSTDTQYF
NA,TRBV29-1,TRBJ2-7,TRBD2,TGCAGCGTTATGACTAGCGGATACGAGCAGTACTTC,CSVMTSGYEQYF
NA,TRBV20-1,TRBJ2-1,NA,TGCAGTTACCGAAGCACCTACAATGAGCAGTTCTTC,CSYRSTYNEQFF
few,TRBV20-1,TRBJ2-1,TRBD2,TGCTGTGCTCCGGGACTAGCGGGAACCAGGACCTACAATGAGCAGTTCTTC,CCAPGLAGTRTYNEQFF
many,TRBV5-1,TRBJ1-6,NA,TGCGCCAGCACGTCTTCTCCGGATTCACCCCTCCACTTT,CASTSSPDSPLHF
many,TRBV20-1,TRBJ2-2,TRBD2,TGCAGTGCCCCGACTAGCGGAGTCGGGGAGCTGTTTTTT,CSAPTSGVGELFF
NA,TRBV5-1,TRBJ1-6,NA,TGCGCCAGCAGCTTGGCCTTGGGCCGGTATAATTCACCCCTCCACTTT,CASSLALGRYNSPLHF
NA,TRBV5-1,TRBJ2-5,NA,TGCGCCAGCAGCGCGGGGACGGGGGAGACCCAGTACTTC,CASSAGTGETQYF
many,TRBV6-4,TRBJ2-4,TRBD1,TGTGCCACCAGAGGACAGGGCAAAAACATTCAGTACTTC,CATRGQGKNIQYF
many,TRBV20-1,TRBJ1-1,NA,TGCAGTGCCTCTGGCGGGGAGCCTGAAGCTTTCTTT,CSASGGEPEAFF
few,TRBV27,TRBJ2-1,TRBD1,TGTGCCAGCAGTTTAGGGGGACAGCAGAACATAAATGAGCAGTTCTTC,CASSLGGQQNINEQFF
many,TRBV12-3/TRBV12-4,TRBJ2-2,NA,TGTGCCAGCAGTCCCAGGGGCAACACCGGGGAGCTGTTTTTT,CASSPRGNTGELFF
many,TRBV28,TRBJ1-3,NA,TGTGCCAGCAGTCCAAGACAGTTTTCTGGAAACACCATATATTTT,CASSPRQFSGNTIYF
many,TRBV9,TRBJ2-3,TRBD1,TGTGCCAGCAGCGGACGACGGGACAGGGGGACAGATACGCAGTATTTT,CASSGRRDRGTDTQYF
NA,TRBV20-1,TRBJ2-7,NA,TGCAGTGCTACCACCGGGAGCGTCCCCTGGGGCGAGCAGTACTTC,CSATTGSVPWGEQYF
NA,TRBV5-1,TRBJ1-4,NA,TGCGCCAGCAGCCAGAGGGCCCCTGATGAAAAACTGTTTTTT,CASSQRAPDEKLFF
many,TRBV4-1,TRBJ2-2,NA,TGCGCCAGCAGCCAGAGGGACGGTAGGGTATGGAACACCGGGGAGCTGTTTTTT,CASSQRDGRVWNTGELFF
NA,TRBV5-1,TRBJ2-2,TRBD2,TGCGCCAGCAGCTTTGGGCCTAGGACTAGCGGGAACACCGGGGAGCTGTTTTTT,CASSFGPRTSGNTGELFF
many,TRBV10-2,TRBJ2-3,TRBD2,TGCGCCAGTACGGCTGGGGGACTAGCGGACGGTAGCACAGATACGCAGTATTTT,CASTAGGLADGSTDTQYF